Following are 3 T cell receptor beta chains from one sample sequenced in a study of OX40 agonist ivuxolimab in advanced cancers. The protocol was immunoSEQ multiplex PCR, while the TCRdb copy is restricted to in-frame clones and leaves out a portion. Of roughly 72,000 clones in the sample, around 94% were seen once. Sample: CD4+ or CD8+ T cells sorted from blood, taken in a trial of the OX40 agonist ivuxolimab. These receptors originate from an adult with an advanced solid tumor such as melanoma, head and neck, liver or kidney cancer.

The chain combines TRBV27 with TRBJ2-3, with 10 nucleotides matching TRBD1. There are 16 residues in the CDR3. Germline trimming cut 6 bases from V and 5 bases from J; bases unmatched to any gene: 11. CDR1 MNHEY and CDR2 SMNVEV come from the germline V gene (reference sequence). CDR3 coding DNA: TGTGCCAGCAGCCCCCGAAGGACAGGGGGTATAGATACGCAGTATTTT. Its translation: CASSPRRTGGIDTQYF.

The chain is built from TRBV4-3 and TRBJ1-2, with D possibly matching TRBD1 (6 bases). The CDR3 totals 16 residues. Germline V gene data show CDR1 as LGHNA and CDR2 as YSLEER. V was cut by 0 bases and J by 5 bases, with 16 bases left in between. CDR3 in DNA: TGCGCCAGCAGCCAAGATTCAGGGGCCGGCGGGTATGGCTACACCTTC. Its protein is CASSQDSGAGGYGYTF.

The rearrangement joins TRBV25-1 to TRBJ1-1; D gene unclear. Germline V gene lookup returns CDR1 MGHDK and CDR2 SYGVNS. V dropped 1 base and J dropped 1 base, with 4 bases sitting between them. CDR3 length: 13 amino acids. The CDR3 sequence: CASSESANTEAFF. As DNA, the CDR3 is TGTGCCAGCAGTGAATCGGCGAACACTGAAGCTTTCTTT.